This T cell receptor beta chain derives from a study of radiotherapy plus CTLA-4 blockade in lung cancer. Trimming removed 2 bases from V and 1 base from J, with 6 bases in between. Germline-derived CDR1 and CDR2 are MGHRA and YSYEKL. This CDR3 has 14 residues. TCRdb's copy holds only in-frame clones and misses some; the assay was immunoSEQ multiplex PCR. The data show 56,000 or so clones, with approximately 79% seen just once and roughly 3.2% held by the top ten. Study results and limitations: Blood TCR clones of tumor origin expanded after radiotherapy plus ipilimumab.

Worth noting for this clone: As yet, its antigen is unknown.

This TCR derives from a human donor with non-small cell lung cancer who had a partial response to radiotherapy plus ipilimumab. The V gene is TRBV4-1, the J gene TRBJ1-3; D is undetermined. The sample consisted of peripheral blood, taken from a patient treated with radiotherapy plus ipilimumab. The CDR3 is CASSQTGSGNTIYF. The CDR3 nucleotides are TGCGCCAGCAGCCAAACGGGTTCTGGAAACACCATATATTTT.